This T cell receptor (beta chain) originates from a study of cytomegalovirus exposure and HLA in healthy donors. Study-level points and caveats: The authors listed over 150 TCR beta chains as cytomegalovirus-associated. The study reported that TCR beta sequences accurately predicted HLA-A and HLA-B alleles in most subjects. With high specificity and sensitivity, the classifier reportedly diagnosed cytomegalovirus status.

On this clone: Its antigen is unknown.

The PCR used 60 Vbeta and 13 Jbeta primers. Only in-frame clones appear in the TCRdb table, and some are missing; sequencing was by immunoSEQ multiplex PCR. Here the sample spans under 75,000 clones, 65% to 80% being singletons. This CDR3 contains 21 residues. Source material: PBMCs. The chain couples TRBV12-2 to TRBJ2-2; no check of the table's D call, TRBD2, against the DNA was made. TRBV12-2 is an annotated pseudogene. The sequence derives from a man aged 35-49 years in good health and CMV-seropositive. DNA of the CDR3: TGTGCAAGTCGCTCCTCATGGACTAGCGGGAGGACCTTCGCGAACACCGGGGAGCTGTTTTTT. The encoded protein is CASRSSWTSGRTFANTGELFF.